The 19 T cell receptor beta chains given below trace back to one sample, sequenced in a study of blood T cell repertoires in COVID-19. Measured with immunoSEQ multiplex PCR; TCRdb has only the in-frame clones, and not every one. Seen here are fewer than 250,000 clones, around 90% observed once, and the top ten hold roughly 3%. The specimen was peripheral blood. These receptors were obtained from a man between 60 and 70 years old with acute or convalescent COVID-19.

CDR3 bases: TGTGCCAGTAGTATAGGGGGCAGGGGGCTTGTGGGCTACTATGGCTACACCTTC. Protein sequence: CASSIGGRGLVGYYGYTF. The rearrangement joins TRBV19 to TRBJ1-2; TRBD1 agrees at 8 bases. Germline V gene sequence: CDR1 LNHDA, CDR2 SQIVND (reference sequence). Unmatched junction bases numbered 13, after V lost 1 base and J lost 3 bases. The CDR3 runs to 18 residues.

The genes are TRBV4-3 and TRBJ2-2; 9 positions match TRBD1. Germline V gene lookup returns CDR1 LGHNA and CDR2 YSLEER. This CDR3 has 15 residues. Trimming cost V 1 base and J 3 bases; bases outside gene matches: 0. The CDR3 loop reads CASSQGDRDTGELFF. The CDR3 DNA reads as TGCGCCAGCAGCCAAGGGGACAGGGACACCGGGGAGCTGTTTTTT.

The chain joins TRBV5-4 to TRBJ1-1; TRBD1 aligns across 9 bases. V gave up 1 base and J gave up 2 bases; unmatched junction bases: 6. Per the germline V gene, CDR1 is SGHNT and CDR2 is YYREEE (reference sequence). The CDR3 runs 16 residues. CDR3 in amino acids: CASSLPQGAPNTEAFF. CDR3 in DNA: TGTGCCAGCAGCTTGCCACAGGGGGCTCCAAACACTGAAGCTTTCTTT.

This chain links TRBV5-4 with TRBJ2-7, with 8 positions matching TRBD1. This CDR3 region has 15 residues. Trimming at V came to 4 bases and at J to 5 bases, leaving 11 bases not matched to a gene. In germline, CDR1 is SGHNT, CDR2 YYREEE (reference sequence). The CDR3 protein is CASSHTRQGSHEQYF. CDR3 DNA sequence: TGTGCCAGCAGCCATACAAGACAGGGGTCGCACGAGCAGTACTTC.

The gene calls are TRBV4-1 and TRBJ1-4; D is possibly TRBD1 (6 bases). V lost 3 bases, J lost 11 bases, and 10 bases lay in between. This CDR3 is 12 amino acids long. From germline, CDR1 is MGHRA and CDR2 YSYEKL. The CDR3: CASSQGAPKLFF. The CDR3 DNA is TGCGCCAGCAGCCAGGGGGCTCCTAAACTGTTTTTT.

This chain uses TRBV14 with TRBJ1-2; D ambiguous. The germline V and J ends were trimmed by 0 bases and 1 base, with 6 bases remaining between them. CDR1 and CDR2 (germline): SGHDN, FVKESK. This CDR3 spans 14 amino acids. The CDR3: CASSQDGSNYGYTF. The CDR3 DNA reads as TGTGCCAGCAGCCAAGATGGCAGTAACTATGGCTACACCTTC.

This clone occurred once. This rearrangement joins TRBV27 to TRBJ2-2; D might be TRBD1 (6 bases). Trimming cost V 1 base and J 7 bases, with 19 bases left between them. Per the germline V gene, CDR1 is MNHEY and CDR2 is SMNVEV (reference sequence). The CDR3 is 17 amino acids. The CDR3 region is CASSLYARRGAGGELFF. Written as DNA, the CDR3 is TGTGCCAGCAGTTTATATGCCCGCAGGGGCGCGGGCGGGGAGCTGTTTTTT.

This chain links TRBV5-1 with TRBJ2-3; D unclear. V was pared by 0 bases and J by 4 bases, with 12 bases between. The CDR3 contains 15 residues. Per germline, CDR1 SGHRS and CDR2 YFSETQ. CDR3 sequence: CASSLVQRTSDTQYF. In DNA form, the CDR3 reads TGCGCCAGCAGCTTGGTCCAACGCACATCAGATACGCAGTATTTT.

The chain carries TRBV5-1 and TRBJ1-1, with D perhaps TRBD1 (6 bases). The CDR3 totals 16 residues. The V end was cut by 1 base, the J end by 6 bases, with 19 bases between. Germline V lookup: CDR1 SGHRS, CDR2 YFSETQ. CDR3 in DNA: TGCGCCAGCAGCTTGTCCCCGCGACAGGCTTCGGCTGAAGCTTTCTTT. This translates into CASSLSPRQASAEAFF.

This sequence joins TRBV5-1 and TRBJ1-2; tentative D call: TRBD1 (6 bases). V was shortened by 2 bases and J by 4 bases, with 9 bases between the two germline ends. The CDR3 is made up of 13 amino acids. Germline CDR1 SGHRS, CDR2 YFSETQ. In DNA, the CDR3 is TGCGCCAGCAGCTTAGACAGGATCTATGGCTACACCTTC. It is translated as CASSLDRIYGYTF. Variable domain in full (rest from reference TRBV5-1 and TRBJ1-2): KAGVTQTPRYLIKTRGQQVTLSCSPISGHRSVSWYQQTPGQGLQFLFEYFSETQRNKGNFPGRFSGRQFSNSRSEMNVSTLELGDSALYLCASSLDRIYGYTFGSGTRLTVV.

This chain links TRBV5-8 with TRBJ2-7; 8 bases are shared with TRBD2. J was trimmed by 6 bases and V by 4 bases; bases with no gene match: 15. This CDR3 is built from 16 residues. Germline values: CDR1 SGHTS, CDR2 YDEGEE. DNA of the CDR3: TGTGCCAGCAGCGAGCTGATGGGACTAGTGGCTTCCGAGCAGTACTTC. Translating it yields CASSELMGLVASEQYF. The whole variable domain, filled in from reference TRBV5-8 and TRBJ2-7, reads EAGVTQSPTHLIKTRGQQATLRCSPISGHTSVYWYQQALGLGLQFLLWYDEGEERNRGNFPPRFSGRQFPNYSSELNVNALELEDSALYLCASSELMGLVASEQYFGPGTRLTVT.

This sequence joins TRBV27 and TRBJ1-6, with TRBD1 matching over 7 bases. Trimming took 5 bases from V and 9 from J; bases not matched to a gene: 7. Germline values: CDR1 MNHEY, CDR2 SMNVEV (reference sequence). The CDR3 is 14 residues long. The CDR3 DNA follows: TGTGCCAGCAGTATGCCCGGGACAGTTTCACCCCTCCACTTT. Residues: CASSMPGTVSPLHF.

J is TRBJ2-1 and V is TRBV20-1; D remains ambiguous. This CDR3 spans 11 amino acids. The V gene's germline CDR1 is DFQATT and CDR2 SNEGSKA (reference sequence). Trimming left V 2 bases short and J 6 bases short, with 5 bases between. This CDR3 reads CSARPFNEQFF. The CDR3 DNA reads TGCAGTGCTAGACCGTTCAATGAGCAGTTCTTC.

This clone turned up a few times. The V gene is TRBV6-6, the J gene TRBJ1-1, with unresolved D. The CDR3 sequence is 11 residues long. Trimming removed 2 bases at V and 8 bases at J, with 6 bases between. Per germline, CDR1 MNHNY and CDR2 SVGAGI (reference sequence). The CDR3 region has the DNA TGTGCCAGCAGTTACCCAGGAGAAGCTTTCTTT. Residues: CASSYPGEAFF.

This clone was seen a handful of times. The chain uses TRBV27 and TRBJ2-1; weak D call: TRBD2 (6 bases). The CDR3 sequence is 15 residues long. Between the trimmed V and J ends, which lost 6 bases and 7 bases, there was a span of 19 bases. CDR1 is MNHEY, CDR2 SMNVEV, per germline (reference sequence). The DNA of the CDR3 is TGTGCCAGCAGCGACTGGCGGGGCTACGGAAATGAGCAGTTCTTC. It yields the protein CASSDWRGYGNEQFF.

The rearrangement links TRBV27 to TRBJ1-5; no clear D. Germline V CDR1 and CDR2: MNHEY, SMNVEV (reference sequence). Trimming pared 3 bases from V and 7 bases from J, leaving 16 bases between. This CDR3 spans 15 amino acids. CDR3 sequence (DNA): TGTGCCAGCAGTTTTGGGCCTTCCGGCAGGCAGCCCCAGCATTTT. This gives the protein CASSFGPSGRQPQHF.

This chain uses TRBV10-1 with TRBJ1-4; TRBD1 matches at 8 bases. CDR1 is WNHNN, CDR2 SYGVQD, per germline (reference sequence). Trimming cost V 3 bases and J 8 bases; bases outside gene matches: 11. The CDR3 loop spans 16 amino acids. The CDR3 loop is CASSDGEDRASEKLFF. CDR3 nucleotide sequence: TGCGCCAGCAGTGATGGTGAGGACAGGGCGTCCGAAAAACTGTTTTTT.

The chain joins TRBV29-1 to TRBJ1-1; weak D call: TRBD1 (6 bases). V gave up 1 base and J gave up 3 bases, with 12 bases separating them. CDR3 length equals 14 residues. The germline gives CDR1 SQVTM, CDR2 ANQGSEA. Here the CDR3 reads CSVEASPGDTEAFF. The CDR3 bases are TGCAGCGTTGAAGCCTCACCAGGGGACACTGAAGCTTTCTTT.

The rearrangement joins TRBV1 to TRBJ1-2; the D segment call TRBD1 is taken from the table without a DNA check. TRBV1 is a pseudogene segment. This CDR3 region has 22 residues. The DNA of the CDR3 is TGCACCAGCAGCCAACTCTGTGAGCGACGTCCGTGGGCTGGGACAGGGGACTATGGCTACACCTTC. Amino acids: CTSSQLCERRPWAGTGDYGYTF.